This T cell receptor beta chain was obtained from a study of OX40 agonist ivuxolimab in advanced cancers. About the study: Those enrolled were about 82% male, with a mean age of approximately 60 years and ages from about 20 to 85. Study-level findings and limits: CD4+ T cells averaged fewer expanded clones than CD8+ T cells.

CDR1 is SGHDT, CDR2 YYEEEE, per germline. Trimming cost V 0 bases and J 9 bases; bases outside gene matches: 5. The CDR3 runs to 14 residues. About this clone itself: Its target is unknown.

Using immunoSEQ multiplex PCR, the repertoire was profiled, and TCRdb retains in-frame clones only, with some absent. The sample shows some 54,000 clones, 80% to 90% of them seen only once. This clonotype was obtained from an adult with an advanced solid tumor such as melanoma, head and neck, liver or kidney cancer. The source was CD4+ or CD8+ T cells sorted from blood, collected in a trial of the OX40 agonist ivuxolimab. V usage is TRBV5-6 and J usage is TRBJ1-1, with 10 bases lining up with TRBD1. This chain's CDR3 is CASSLVTGGNQAFF. Written as DNA, the CDR3 is TGTGCCAGCAGCTTGGTGACAGGGGGCAATCAAGCTTTCTTT.